This T cell receptor beta chain was retrieved from a study of radiation and T cells in renal cell carcinoma. Documented time point: blood 4 weeks post-SBRT, at nephrectomy. Noted treatment: 15 Gy SBRT to primary tumor, nephrectomy 4 weeks later. The patient's renal cell carcinoma had clear cell pathology. In this sample, this clone is medium-sized. This CDR3 is built from 15 residues. The germline V and J ends were trimmed by 5 bases and 7 bases, with 18 bases remaining between them. CDR1 and CDR2 (germline): SEHNR, FQNEAQ (reference sequence). This table comes from immunoSEQ multiplex PCR, and its TCRdb copy is limited to in-frame clones, with some not included. Among over 90,000 clones listed, 80% to 90% were seen once.

The sample here was blood, taken from a patient whose treatment included radiotherapy and nephrectomy. The V call is TRBV7-9, the J call TRBJ1-5, with D possibly TRBD1 on 6 matching bases. This receptor was taken from a man aged 55 to 70 with renal cell carcinoma. The CDR3 DNA is TGTGCCAGCAGCCACTCCGAGGGGGGAAGCCAGCCCCAGCATTTT. It yields the protein CASSHSEGGSQPQHF.